Listed below are T cell receptor beta chains from one sample, sequenced in a study of vaccination and CD4 T cells after COVID-19. No antigen has been assigned to these receptors. One entry per CDR3 protein, called by TCRdb with MiXCR from the PCR reads. The sample has around 9,000 distinct CDR3 sequences; roughly 30% are singletons. The source material was CD4+ T cells from blood, cultured in vitro. These receptors were taken from a human donor in good health. Each CDR3 is given with its conserved first and last residue. The order of the fields is clone size, V gene, D gene, J gene, CDR3 protein, CDR3 DNA. A D gene is named only where the DNA matches it firmly. Only part of the rows carry a size: once, few, many, or a class if the clone is expanded.

size: few; V: TRBV6-1; D: TRBD2; J: TRBJ2-1; CDR3: CASSELAGGYNEQFF; DNA: TGTGCCAGCAGTGAACTAGCGGGGGGCTACAATGAGCAGTTCTTC
size: .; V: TRBV6-1; D: TRBD1; J: TRBJ2-7; CDR3: CASTPDRGTNEQYF; DNA: TGTGCCAGCACCCCCGACAGGGGAACTAACGAGCAGTACTTC
size: .; V: TRBV7-2; D: .; J: TRBJ1-1; CDR3: CASSQKGIKEAFF; DNA: TGTGCCAGCAGCCAAAAGGGGATAAAGGAGGCTTTCTTT
size: few; V: TRBV7-2; D: .; J: TRBJ2-7; CDR3: CASSPRGPRGSQRLYEQYF; DNA: TGTGCCAGCAGCCCCCGGGGACCCCGCGGCTCCCAACGGCTCTACGAGCAGTACTTC
size: once; V: TRBV2; D: .; J: TRBJ2-1; CDR3: CASSGYNEQFF; DNA: TGTGCCAGCAGTGGGTACAATGAGCAGTTCTTC
size: .; V: TRBV12-5; D: .; J: TRBJ1-1; CDR3: CASGLGTQWQGTEAFF; DNA: TGTGCTAGTGGTTTGGGAACGCAATGGCAGGGAACTGAAGCTTTCTTT
size: few; V: TRBV20-1; D: .; J: TRBJ2-2; CDR3: CSASGEELTGELFF; DNA: TGCAGTGCTAGCGGTGAAGAGCTCACCGGGGAGCTGTTTTTT
size: .; V: TRBV6-1; D: TRBD1; J: TRBJ1-2; CDR3: CASTRRDSNYGYTF; DNA: TGTGCCAGCACCCGCCGGGACAGCAACTATGGCTACACCTTC
size: .; V: TRBV7-3; D: .; J: TRBJ1-6; CDR3: CASSFPNSPLHF; DNA: TGTGCCAGCAGCTTTCCTAATTCACCCCTCCACTTT
size: .; V: TRBV2; D: TRBD1; J: TRBJ1-4; CDR3: CASSDWDRGDEKLFF; DNA: TGTGCCAGCAGTGATTGGGACAGGGGTGATGAAAAACTGTTTTTT
size: .; V: TRBV19; D: .; J: TRBJ1-2; CDR3: CASSIGRKIPYGYTF; DNA: TGTGCCAGTAGTATCGGGCGAAAAATACCCTATGGCTACACCTTC
size: .; V: TRBV11-1; D: .; J: TRBJ2-1; CDR3: CASSLEGIAYNEQFF; DNA: TGTGCCAGCAGCTTAGAGGGGATTGCCTACAATGAGCAGTTCTTC
size: .; V: TRBV9; D: TRBD1; J: TRBJ2-7; CDR3: CASSPRQGGSYEQYF; DNA: TGTGCCAGCAGCCCCCGACAGGGGGGCTCCTACGAGCAGTACTTC
size: few; V: TRBV6-2/TRBV6-3; D: .; J: TRBJ2-1; CDR3: CASSPLGPYNEQFF; DNA: TGTGCCAGCAGTCCCCTGGGCCCTTACAATGAGCAGTTCTTC
size: few; V: TRBV30; D: .; J: TRBJ2-5; CDR3: CAWSVYETQYF; DNA: TGTGCCTGGAGTGTGTATGAGACCCAGTACTTC
size: .; V: TRBV12-3/TRBV12-4; D: .; J: TRBJ2-7; CDR3: CASSYRVGYEQYF; DNA: TGTGCCAGCAGTTACAGGGTGGGCTACGAGCAGTACTTC
size: few; V: TRBV12-3/TRBV12-4; D: .; J: TRBJ1-2; CDR3: CASSFRPGLEGYTF; DNA: TGTGCCAGCAGTTTTCGGCCAGGCCTGGAAGGCTACACCTTC
size: .; V: TRBV3-1; D: TRBD1; J: TRBJ1-2; CDR3: CASSPGQFYGYTF; DNA: TGTGCCAGCAGCCCGGGACAGTTCTATGGCTACACCTTC
size: .; V: TRBV5-1; D: TRBD2; J: TRBJ2-3; CDR3: CASSFGGGQADTQYF; DNA: TGCGCCAGCAGCTTCGGCGGGGGGCAGGCAGATACGCAGTATTTT